This T cell receptor (beta chain) appears in the sequencing data of a study of beta chain features in type 1 diabetes. Study-wide findings and caveats: Type 1 diabetes patients had moderately but significantly shorter TCRB CDR3s in all four CD4+ subsets.

The V and J ends lost 2 bases and 4 bases respectively, with 8 bases between them. The germline CDR1 and CDR2 sequences are SGHTA and FQGNSA. The CDR3 has 14 amino acids. cDNA synthesis used the whole RNA isolate, giving expressed TCRB sequences. Assay: immunoSEQ multiplex PCR; the TCRdb copy retains only in-frame clones and omits some. The data contain around 250,000 clones, more than 13% of them singletons. This clone was observed a few times. What it binds is unknown. Sorting of CD4+ naive, central memory, regulatory and stem cell-like memory cells was performed via CD45RO/CCR7/CD25/CD127/CD95/CD27.

This receptor was taken from a man between 25 and 39 years old with type 1 diabetes. The sequencing input was naive CD4+ T cells from blood. The chain recombines TRBV7-2 with TRBJ2-2, with no clear D. CDR3 coding DNA: TGTGCCAGCAGCTTATCGTTCTCCACCGGGGAGCTGTTTTTT. Amino acids: CASSLSFSTGELFF.